Included here is one T cell receptor (beta chain) sequence, with context. The antigen is unknown. This record comes from a study of human T cells and chemical hapten exposure. At the level of the study: Minor pooled library volume differences mainly drove per-sample TCR yield variation. Study findings and constraints: Large CDR3 similarity clusters arose significantly more often from expanded TCRs than from controls.

The germline V and J ends were trimmed by 2 bases and 9 bases, with 8 bases remaining between them. Germline CDR1 SGHTA, CDR2 FQGTGA. This CDR3 comprises 12 residues. Regarding time point: patch test 1, 2 weeks after DPC sensitization. Treatment defined: therapeutic diphenylcyclopropenone sensitization with weekly scalp DPC. Within the library, unique molecular identifiers were attached to each individual cDNA molecule. A single record per CDR3 protein comes from TCRdb applying MiXCR to the RACE reads. The table lists 180,000 or so distinct CDR3 sequences, around 13% of them singletons, with about 1.8% in the top ten.

The chain is built from TRBV7-3 and TRBJ2-1; D is ambiguous. The receptor was isolated from a woman under 40 with alopecia areata. Some clones in this sample may be carry-over from other donors' samples. Sequencing used whole blood, obtained in connection with sensitization to the hapten diphenylcyclopropenone (DPC). The CDR3: CASSLRPGEQFF. The DNA of the CDR3 is TGTGCCAGCAGCTTACGTCCTGGTGAGCAGTTCTTC.